This is a list of T cell receptor beta chains from one sample in a study of blood T cell repertoires in COVID-19. Data came from immunoSEQ multiplex PCR; TCRdb stores just in-frame clones and leaves some out. The data show 300,000 to 450,000 clones, with around 90% seen just once and around 2.9% held by the top ten. The sequenced material came from peripheral blood. All receptors come from a human donor in a cohort sampled during active COVID-19. Each CDR3 is given with its conserved first and last residue. The D gene is left open where the match is weak. Rows may omit the clone size; those that give it use once, few, many or a size class.

d_gene: .; v_gene: TRBV6-5; abundance: .; j_gene: TRBJ2-7; CDR3aa: CASSYSGLLSSYEQYF; CDR3nt: TGTGCCAGCAGTTATTCCGGACTGCTGAGCTCCTACGAGCAGTACTTC
d_gene: .; v_gene: TRBV2; abundance: .; j_gene: TRBJ1-5; CDR3aa: CASRPYSNQPQHF; CDR3nt: TGTGCCAGCAGGCCCTATAGCAATCAGCCCCAGCATTTT
d_gene: .; v_gene: TRBV6-6; abundance: .; j_gene: TRBJ2-5; CDR3aa: CATGQYQETQYF; CDR3nt: TGTGCCACCGGACAGTACCAAGAGACCCAGTACTTC
d_gene: TRBD2; v_gene: TRBV6-4; abundance: .; j_gene: TRBJ2-3; CDR3aa: CASSERGATDTQYF; CDR3nt: TGTGCCAGCAGTGAGCGGGGGGCCACAGATACGCAGTATTTT
d_gene: .; v_gene: TRBV28; abundance: .; j_gene: TRBJ2-7; CDR3aa: CASRVGGIGTPLYEQYF; CDR3nt: TGTGCCAGCAGGGTCGGGGGTATTGGGACCCCCCTCTACGAGCAGTACTTC
d_gene: .; v_gene: TRBV6-6; abundance: .; j_gene: TRBJ2-7; CDR3aa: CASSQEAEQYF; CDR3nt: TGTGCCAGCAGTCAGGAGGCCGAGCAGTACTTC
d_gene: TRBD1; v_gene: TRBV5-1; abundance: .; j_gene: TRBJ1-6; CDR3aa: CASSFGQGAVALHF; CDR3nt: TGCGCCAGCAGCTTCGGACAGGGGGCGGTGGCCCTCCACTTT
d_gene: .; v_gene: TRBV19; abundance: .; j_gene: TRBJ1-1; CDR3aa: CASSIQTRNTEAFF; CDR3nt: TGTGCCAGTAGTATACAGACAAGGAACACTGAAGCTTTCTTT
d_gene: .; v_gene: TRBV3-1/TRBV3-2; abundance: once; j_gene: TRBJ1-6; CDR3aa: CASSRQGGNNSPLHF; CDR3nt: TGTGCCAGCAGCCGCCAGGGAGGCAACAATTCACCCCTCCACTTT
d_gene: .; v_gene: TRBV15; abundance: .; j_gene: TRBJ2-4; CDR3aa: CATSPGRGTHIQYF; CDR3nt: TGTGCCACATCCCCTGGCCGCGGGACGCACATTCAGTACTTC
d_gene: .; v_gene: TRBV7-3; abundance: .; j_gene: TRBJ2-2; CDR3aa: CASSLTSSAGNTGELFF; CDR3nt: TGTGCCAGCAGCTTAACGAGCTCGGCAGGCAACACCGGGGAGCTGTTTTTT
d_gene: .; v_gene: TRBV18; abundance: few; j_gene: TRBJ2-7; CDR3aa: CASSPNRDNEQYF; CDR3nt: TGTGCCAGCTCACCGAACAGGGACAACGAGCAGTACTTC
d_gene: TRBD1; v_gene: TRBV15; abundance: .; j_gene: TRBJ2-7; CDR3aa: CATSRDLPIPGQGGYEQYF; CDR3nt: TGTGCCACCAGCAGAGACCTCCCCATACCGGGACAGGGGGGCTACGAGCAGTACTTC
d_gene: .; v_gene: TRBV2; abundance: .; j_gene: TRBJ2-3; CDR3aa: CAGCRGNTDTQYF; CDR3nt: TGTGCCGGTTGCCGGGGGAACACAGATACGCAGTATTTT
d_gene: .; v_gene: TRBV7-3; abundance: .; j_gene: TRBJ2-5; CDR3aa: CASSTRDKETQYF; CDR3nt: TGTGCCAGCAGCACCCGGGATAAAGAGACCCAGTACTTC
d_gene: .; v_gene: TRBV28; abundance: .; j_gene: TRBJ1-3; CDR3aa: CASSWTNGNTIYF; CDR3nt: TGTGCCAGCAGTTGGACAAATGGAAACACCATATATTTT
d_gene: TRBD1; v_gene: TRBV14; abundance: .; j_gene: TRBJ2-7; CDR3aa: CASSPRTGISYEQYF; CDR3nt: TGTGCCAGCAGCCCGAGGACAGGCATATCCTACGAGCAGTACTTC
d_gene: .; v_gene: TRBV28; abundance: .; j_gene: TRBJ1-1; CDR3aa: CASSFQSRGRTEAFF; CDR3nt: TGTGCCAGCAGTTTTCAATCGCGGGGGCGCACTGAAGCTTTCTTT
d_gene: .; v_gene: TRBV3-1/TRBV3-2; abundance: .; j_gene: TRBJ1-1; CDR3aa: CASSRAGGTTEAFF; CDR3nt: TGTGCCAGCAGCCGGGCGGGGGGTACCACTGAAGCTTTCTTT
d_gene: TRBD1; v_gene: TRBV15; abundance: .; j_gene: TRBJ2-5; CDR3aa: CATSRVTGGETQYF; CDR3nt: TGTGCCACCAGCAGAGTTACAGGGGGAGAGACCCAGTACTTC
d_gene: .; v_gene: TRBV5-1; abundance: .; j_gene: TRBJ1-3; CDR3aa: CASRTGLGGNTIYF; CDR3nt: TGCGCCAGCAGAACAGGGTTGGGTGGAAACACCATATATTTT
d_gene: TRBD1; v_gene: TRBV5-1; abundance: once; j_gene: TRBJ2-3; CDR3aa: CASSTGQGATDTQYF; CDR3nt: TGCGCCAGCAGCACCGGACAGGGGGCTACAGATACGCAGTATTTT
d_gene: TRBD2; v_gene: TRBV9; abundance: .; j_gene: TRBJ2-5; CDR3aa: CASSASGAEETQYF; CDR3nt: TGTGCCAGCAGCGCAAGCGGGGCGGAAGAGACCCAGTACTTC
d_gene: TRBD1; v_gene: TRBV13; abundance: once; j_gene: TRBJ1-2; CDR3aa: CASSYLGDRDNYGYTF; CDR3nt: TGTGCCAGCAGCTACCTCGGGGACAGGGACAACTATGGCTACACCTTC
d_gene: TRBD2; v_gene: TRBV19; abundance: .; j_gene: TRBJ2-3; CDR3aa: CASKGGGGRITDTQYF; CDR3nt: TGTGCCAGTAAAGGCGGGGGCGGGAGGATCACAGATACGCAGTATTTT
d_gene: .; v_gene: TRBV30; abundance: .; j_gene: TRBJ2-7; CDR3aa: CAWSRVSNEQYF; CDR3nt: TGTGCCTGGAGCCGCGTATCTAACGAGCAGTACTTC
d_gene: TRBD2; v_gene: TRBV5-1; abundance: few; j_gene: TRBJ2-1; CDR3aa: CASSRSSGNEQFF; CDR3nt: TGCGCCAGCAGCCGGTCTAGCGGTAATGAGCAGTTCTTC
d_gene: TRBD1; v_gene: TRBV7-6; abundance: .; j_gene: TRBJ1-4; CDR3aa: CASSRSRDSRFNEKLFF; CDR3nt: TGTGCCAGCAGTCGCTCCCGGGACAGCCGATTTAATGAAAAACTGTTTTTT
d_gene: .; v_gene: TRBV15; abundance: .; j_gene: TRBJ2-7; CDR3aa: CATSRGGEDYEQYF; CDR3nt: TGTGCCACCAGCAGAGGGGGGGAGGACTACGAGCAGTACTTC
d_gene: TRBD2; v_gene: TRBV5-8; abundance: .; j_gene: TRBJ2-7; CDR3aa: CASSLRRAGVSSYEQYF; CDR3nt: TGTGCCAGCAGCTTGAGAAGAGCGGGGGTCTCCTCCTACGAGCAGTACTTC
d_gene: TRBD1; v_gene: TRBV28; abundance: once; j_gene: TRBJ1-3; CDR3aa: CASSPPRQGVNTIYF; CDR3nt: TGTGCCAGCAGTCCACCCCGACAGGGAGTTAACACCATATATTTT
d_gene: TRBD2; v_gene: TRBV2; abundance: many; j_gene: TRBJ2-1; CDR3aa: CASSDPGLAYISEQFF; CDR3nt: TGTGCCAGCAGTGACCCGGGACTAGCGTACATTAGTGAGCAGTTCTTC
d_gene: TRBD1; v_gene: TRBV2; abundance: few; j_gene: TRBJ1-1; CDR3aa: CASSRTGNTEAFF; CDR3nt: TGTGCCAGCAGTAGGACAGGGAACACTGAAGCTTTCTTT
d_gene: .; v_gene: TRBV6-5; abundance: once; j_gene: TRBJ1-1; CDR3aa: CASNPGMWDTEAFF; CDR3nt: TGTGCCAGCAACCCAGGGATGTGGGACACTGAAGCTTTCTTT
d_gene: .; v_gene: TRBV5-6; abundance: .; j_gene: TRBJ2-7; CDR3aa: CASSPDSGTGISYEQYF; CDR3nt: TGTGCCAGCAGCCCCGATTCTGGGACTGGGATTTCCTACGAGCAGTACTTC
d_gene: TRBD1; v_gene: TRBV7-9; abundance: .; j_gene: TRBJ1-1; CDR3aa: CASSRTGGKGNTEAFF; CDR3nt: TGTGCCAGCAGCCGTACAGGGGGCAAAGGGAACACTGAAGCTTTCTTT
d_gene: .; v_gene: TRBV4-2; abundance: once; j_gene: TRBJ1-2; CDR3aa: CASSQDTTAGRIYGGYTF; CDR3nt: TGTGCCAGCAGCCAAGATACGACAGCCGGCAGGATCTATGGAGGCTACACCTTC
d_gene: .; v_gene: TRBV7-2; abundance: .; j_gene: TRBJ1-1; CDR3aa: CASSFFRVGNTEAFF; CDR3nt: TGTGCCAGCAGCTTCTTCAGGGTGGGGAACACTGAAGCTTTCTTT
d_gene: TRBD2; v_gene: TRBV3-1/TRBV3-2; abundance: .; j_gene: TRBJ2-5; CDR3aa: CASSQRSGEETQYF; CDR3nt: TGTGCCAGCAGCCAAAGGAGCGGGGAAGAGACCCAGTACTTC
d_gene: TRBD2; v_gene: TRBV6-8; abundance: .; j_gene: TRBJ2-5; CDR3aa: CASGSLAEKETQYF; CDR3nt: TGTGCCAGCGGGTCTCTAGCGGAAAAAGAGACCCAGTACTTC
d_gene: .; v_gene: TRBV3-1/TRBV3-2; abundance: .; j_gene: TRBJ1-1; CDR3aa: CASSQVGPGDTEAFF; CDR3nt: TGTGCCAGCAGCCAAGTTGGTCCAGGGGACACTGAAGCTTTCTTT
d_gene: .; v_gene: TRBV7-2; abundance: .; j_gene: TRBJ1-4; CDR3aa: CASSLGDKQKLFF; CDR3nt: TGTGCCAGCAGCTTAGGGGACAAACAAAAACTGTTTTTT
d_gene: TRBD2; v_gene: TRBV5-1; abundance: .; j_gene: TRBJ2-3; CDR3aa: CASSLKVGLASPDTQYF; CDR3nt: TGCGCCAGCAGCTTGAAGGTGGGACTAGCGAGTCCAGATACGCAGTATTTT
d_gene: TRBD1; v_gene: TRBV7-9; abundance: .; j_gene: TRBJ1-5; CDR3aa: CASSSGQGPQPQHF; CDR3nt: TGTGCCAGCAGCTCGGGACAGGGACCCCAGCCCCAGCATTTT
d_gene: .; v_gene: TRBV19; abundance: .; j_gene: TRBJ2-7; CDR3aa: CASNRDGGYEQYF; CDR3nt: TGTGCCAGTAATCGGGACGGGGGCTACGAGCAGTACTTC
d_gene: .; v_gene: TRBV7-9; abundance: once; j_gene: TRBJ1-1; CDR3aa: CASSQQGNTEAFF; CDR3nt: TGTGCCAGCAGCCAACAGGGTAACACTGAAGCTTTCTTT
d_gene: TRBD1; v_gene: TRBV28; abundance: .; j_gene: TRBJ1-3; CDR3aa: CASSPQGTDTGNTIYF; CDR3nt: TGTGCCAGCAGTCCCCAAGGGACAGATACTGGAAACACCATATATTTT
d_gene: TRBD1; v_gene: TRBV3-1/TRBV3-2; abundance: once; j_gene: TRBJ1-2; CDR3aa: CASRPGQGRVRGGGYTF; CDR3nt: TGTGCCAGCAGACCCGGACAGGGGAGGGTACGAGGAGGGGGCTACACCTTC
d_gene: TRBD1; v_gene: TRBV24-1; abundance: .; j_gene: TRBJ2-3; CDR3aa: CATRSRGTDTQYF; CDR3nt: TGTGCCACCCGAAGCAGGGGGACAGATACGCAGTATTTT
d_gene: TRBD1; v_gene: TRBV6-5; abundance: few; j_gene: TRBJ1-2; CDR3aa: CASMAGGFGYTF; CDR3nt: TGTGCCAGCATGGCAGGGGGTTTTGGCTACACCTTC
d_gene: .; v_gene: TRBV30; abundance: .; j_gene: TRBJ2-7; CDR3aa: CAWSGPPVTYEQYF; CDR3nt: TGTGCCTGGAGTGGCCCCCCGGTAACCTACGAGCAGTACTTC
d_gene: TRBD1; v_gene: TRBV10-2; abundance: few; j_gene: TRBJ2-3; CDR3aa: CASSARTGADTQYF; CDR3nt: TGCGCCAGCAGTGCAAGGACAGGGGCAGATACGCAGTATTTT